This T cell receptor (beta chain) was sequenced in a study of blood T cells in healthy people across ages (dated by TCRdb to about 2015). Background on the whole study: In model experiments, template switching captured roughly one uniquely barcoded TCR beta cDNA molecule for every two T cells. To track age-related changes in TCR beta repertoire diversity, the study relied on deep sequencing normalized with unique cDNA molecular identifiers. Donors were grouped into four age groups: young (average roughly 15 years), middle-aged (around 39), aged (around 56) and long-lived (just over 80). Donors of different ages were randomly distributed across sequencing lanes to avoid experimental bias. The study analyzed two additional independent replicas of 1 million unique cDNA reads from the same blood draw for two donors, one aged 18 to 30 and one aged 80 or older. What the work shows at the level of the full study, not this receptor alone: Total diversity estimates from one million sequenced T cells were considered lower bounds and underestimates. Since profiling was done on bulk unsorted PBMCs, naive and antigen-experienced compartments could not be conclusively compared. As age increased, observed TCR beta diversity per million T cells dropped in a roughly linear way, and a significant reduction was already evident by age 40. Compared with the aged group, the long-lived group had more naive CD4+ T cells, fewer expanded clones and increased TCR diversity, suggesting age selection. Because donor CMV infection status was unknown, age-related changes in expanded clonotypes were potentially confounded. There was a strong correlation between observed TCR beta diversity and the percentage of naive T cells measured by flow cytometry.

This clonotype has more than one count but fewer than ten. The antigen it binds to is not known. Base qualities were left out, and no much larger clone turns up one base away. The trim is 3 bases for V and 8 bases for J, with a gap of 12 bases between the germline ends. Inclusive of the bounding cysteine and phenylalanine, the CDR3 is 12 residues long. The CDR3 DNA has 36 bases and is translated from base 1. Taken from the germline V gene (reference sequence), the CDR1 and CDR2 loops are DFQATT and SNEGSKA. Donors were roughly 40 systemically healthy Caucasian individuals from Russia aged roughly 6 to 90 years. Each donor gave 8 to 10 milliliters of peripheral blood, drawn into EDTA-treated Vacutainer tubes. PBMCs were isolated by Ficoll-Paque density-gradient centrifugation, with at least 6.5 million obtained per sample. Trizol reagent was used to extract total RNA from PBMCs, with at least 6 micrograms per sample. For every donor, flow cytometry on a PBMC aliquot measured the percentage of naive CD45RAhigh/CD27high T cells.

Library generation was performed with 5' RACE. TCRdb lists the instrument as Illumina HiSeq 2500. A second PCR of roughly 7 to 11 cycles was performed with a sample-barcoded 5' primer and a J-beta primer mix. A template-switch 5' adaptor carrying 12 random nucleotides introduced a unique molecular identifier onto each TCR beta cDNA molecule. At least 2.5 million CDR3-containing paired-end reads were obtained from each sample. The Mint cDNA synthesis kit, primed by a TRBC-specific oligonucleotide, was used to synthesize first-strand cDNA from all RNA. Following uracil-DNA glycosylase treatment, all cDNA underwent a first 18-cycle PCR with the universal primers M1SS and BC2_uni_R. Turning to the authors' computational methods: For normalization, 1 million high-quality reads, each with a distinct molecular identifier, were randomly selected from each sample. Reads with shared molecular identifiers were discarded instead of being binned into consensus sequences. MiTCR, run with a Q25 quality threshold and the strictest error-elimination algorithm, handled CDR3 identification, clonotype clustering and error correction. Lower-bound total TCR beta diversity was estimated with a nonparametric unseen species model using Euler transformation. TCRdb reran the public reads through fastp at Q25 and MiXCR, keeping productive beta chains. Each CDR3 protein appears once, grouped with its most common genes and DNA. V and J calls and clone size were set by TCRdb, not the authors. The sample table shows some 1,500,000 distinct CDR3 sequences, and 35% to 45% are seen once. Of the sample, around 4% is held by the ten largest clones.

Here the chain combines TRBV20-1 and TRBJ2-3, and perhaps TRBD2 as D gene, on 5 matching bases. The sample comprised blood. The TCR comes from a woman under 30 in good health. The bases are TGCAGTGCTAGGGAAGACCGGGGTACGCAGTATTTT. Its amino acids are CSAREDRGTQYF.